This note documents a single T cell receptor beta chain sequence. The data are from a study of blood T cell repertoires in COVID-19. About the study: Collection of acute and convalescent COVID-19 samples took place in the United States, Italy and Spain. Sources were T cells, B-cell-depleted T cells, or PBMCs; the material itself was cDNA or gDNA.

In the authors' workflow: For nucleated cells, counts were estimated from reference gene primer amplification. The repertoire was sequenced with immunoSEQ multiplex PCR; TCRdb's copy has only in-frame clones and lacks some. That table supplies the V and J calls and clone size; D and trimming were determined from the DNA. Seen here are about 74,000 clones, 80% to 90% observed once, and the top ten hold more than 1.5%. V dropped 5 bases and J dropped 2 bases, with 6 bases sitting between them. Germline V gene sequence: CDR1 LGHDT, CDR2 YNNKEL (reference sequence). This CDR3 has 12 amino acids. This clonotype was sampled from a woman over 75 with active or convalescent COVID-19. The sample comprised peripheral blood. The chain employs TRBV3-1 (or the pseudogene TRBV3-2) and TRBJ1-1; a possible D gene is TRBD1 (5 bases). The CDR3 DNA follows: TGTGCCAGCAGCTGGGGCAACACTGAAGCTTTCTTT. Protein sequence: CASSWGNTEAFF.